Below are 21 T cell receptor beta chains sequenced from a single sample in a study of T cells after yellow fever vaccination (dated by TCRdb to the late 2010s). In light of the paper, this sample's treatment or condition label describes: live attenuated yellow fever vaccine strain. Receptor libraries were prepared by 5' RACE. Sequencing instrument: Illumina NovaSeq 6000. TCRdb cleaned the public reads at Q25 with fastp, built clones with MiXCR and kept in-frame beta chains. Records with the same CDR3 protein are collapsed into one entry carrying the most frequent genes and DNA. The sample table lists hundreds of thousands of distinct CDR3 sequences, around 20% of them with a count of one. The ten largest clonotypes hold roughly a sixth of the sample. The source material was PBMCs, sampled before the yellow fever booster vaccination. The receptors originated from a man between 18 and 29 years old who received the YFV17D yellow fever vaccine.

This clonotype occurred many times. The CDR3 protein is CASSSTSGAGYEQFF. In nucleotides, the CDR3 is TGCGCCAGCAGCTCAACTTCAGGGGCAGGGTATGAGCAGTTCTTC. The chain uses TRBV5-1 and TRBJ2-1; D is possibly TRBD1 (6 bases). Per germline, CDR1 SGHRS and CDR2 YFSETQ. CDR3 length equals 15 residues. V was shortened by 3 bases and J by 8 bases, with 18 bases between the two germline ends.

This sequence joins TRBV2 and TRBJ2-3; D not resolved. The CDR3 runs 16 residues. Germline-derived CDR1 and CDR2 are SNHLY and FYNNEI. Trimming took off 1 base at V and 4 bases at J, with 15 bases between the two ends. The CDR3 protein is CASSEESDKSPDTQYF. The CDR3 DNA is TGTGCCAGCAGTGAAGAAAGTGATAAGTCCCCAGATACGCAGTATTTT.

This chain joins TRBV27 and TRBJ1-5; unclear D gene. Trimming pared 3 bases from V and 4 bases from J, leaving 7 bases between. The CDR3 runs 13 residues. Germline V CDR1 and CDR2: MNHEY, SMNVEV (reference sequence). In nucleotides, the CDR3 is TGTGCCAGCAGTTTTGGGCTGAATCAGCCCCAGCATTTT. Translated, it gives CASSFGLNQPQHF.

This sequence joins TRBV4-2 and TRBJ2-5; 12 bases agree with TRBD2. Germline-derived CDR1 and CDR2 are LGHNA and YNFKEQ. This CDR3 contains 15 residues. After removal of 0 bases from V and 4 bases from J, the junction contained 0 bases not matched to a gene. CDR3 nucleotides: TGTGCCAGCAGCCAAGAGACTAGCGGGGGAGAGACCCAGTACTTC. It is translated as CASSQETSGGETQYF.

The CDR3 reads CASSLVGSGTNEKLFF. Written as DNA, the CDR3 is TGTGCCAGCAGCTTGGTAGGGAGTGGGACTAATGAAAAACTGTTTTTT. The chain is built from TRBV5-5 and TRBJ1-4; D is unresolved. The germline V and J ends were trimmed by 0 bases and 2 bases, with 11 bases remaining between them. The CDR3 is made up of 16 amino acids. Germline CDR1 SGHKS, CDR2 YYEKEE (reference sequence).

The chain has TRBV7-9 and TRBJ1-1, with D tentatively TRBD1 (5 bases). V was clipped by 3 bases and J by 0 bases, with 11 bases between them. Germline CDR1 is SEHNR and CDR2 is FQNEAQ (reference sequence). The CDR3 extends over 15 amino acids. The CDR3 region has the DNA TGTGCCAGCAGCTTTTTCGGGGGGGTGAACACTGAAGCTTTCTTT. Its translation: CASSFFGGVNTEAFF.

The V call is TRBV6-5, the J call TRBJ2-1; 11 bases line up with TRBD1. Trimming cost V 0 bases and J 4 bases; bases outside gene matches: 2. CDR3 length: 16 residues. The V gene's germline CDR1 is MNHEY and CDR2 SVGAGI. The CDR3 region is CASSYSGTGGYNEQFF. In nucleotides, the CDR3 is TGTGCCAGCAGTTACTCCGGGACAGGGGGTTACAATGAGCAGTTCTTC.

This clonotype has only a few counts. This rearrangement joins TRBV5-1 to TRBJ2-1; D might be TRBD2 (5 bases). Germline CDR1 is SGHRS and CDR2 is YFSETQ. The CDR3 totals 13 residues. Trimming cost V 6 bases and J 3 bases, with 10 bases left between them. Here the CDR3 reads CASTDRGYNEQFF. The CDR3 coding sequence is TGCGCCAGCACCGACCGGGGCTACAATGAGCAGTTCTTC.

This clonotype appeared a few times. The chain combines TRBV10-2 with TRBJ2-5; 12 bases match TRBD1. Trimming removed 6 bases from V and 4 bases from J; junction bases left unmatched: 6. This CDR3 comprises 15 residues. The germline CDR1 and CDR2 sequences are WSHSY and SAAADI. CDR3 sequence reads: CASSLGQGAPETQYF. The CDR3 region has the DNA TGCGCCAGCAGCCTGGGACAGGGGGCCCCAGAGACCCAGTACTTC.

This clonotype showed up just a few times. DNA for the CDR3: TGTGCCAGCAGTTTTGGCCGAGACTATGGCTACACCTTC. Translated, it gives CASSFGRDYGYTF. The chain couples TRBV27 to TRBJ1-2, with unresolved D. This CDR3 is 13 amino acids long. The germline V gene has CDR1 MNHEY and CDR2 SMNVEV (reference sequence). Trimming left V 3 bases short and J 3 bases short, with 8 bases between.

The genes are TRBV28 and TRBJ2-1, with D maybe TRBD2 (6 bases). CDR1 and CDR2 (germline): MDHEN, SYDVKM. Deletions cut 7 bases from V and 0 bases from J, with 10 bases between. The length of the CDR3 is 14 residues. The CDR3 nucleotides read TGTGCCAGCAAGACTAGACTCTCCTACAATGAGCAGTTCTTC. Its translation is CASKTRLSYNEQFF.

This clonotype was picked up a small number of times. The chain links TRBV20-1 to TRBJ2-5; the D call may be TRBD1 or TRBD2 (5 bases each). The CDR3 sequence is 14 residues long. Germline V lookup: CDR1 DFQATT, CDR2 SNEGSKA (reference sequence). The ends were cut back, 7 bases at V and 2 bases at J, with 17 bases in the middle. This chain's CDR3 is CSVKSGTWQETQYF. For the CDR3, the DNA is TGCAGTGTCAAATCCGGGACGTGGCAAGAGACCCAGTACTTC.

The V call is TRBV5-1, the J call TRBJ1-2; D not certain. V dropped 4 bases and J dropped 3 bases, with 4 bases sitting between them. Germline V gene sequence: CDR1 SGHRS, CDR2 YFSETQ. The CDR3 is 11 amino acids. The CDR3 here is CASSNDYGYTF. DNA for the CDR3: TGCGCCAGCAGCAACGACTATGGCTACACCTTC. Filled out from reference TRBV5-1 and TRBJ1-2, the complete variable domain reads KAGVTQTPRYLIKTRGQQVTLSCSPISGHRSVSWYQQTPGQGLQFLFEYFSETQRNKGNFPGRFSGRQFSNSRSEMNVSTLELGDSALYLCASSNDYGYTFGSGTRLTVV.

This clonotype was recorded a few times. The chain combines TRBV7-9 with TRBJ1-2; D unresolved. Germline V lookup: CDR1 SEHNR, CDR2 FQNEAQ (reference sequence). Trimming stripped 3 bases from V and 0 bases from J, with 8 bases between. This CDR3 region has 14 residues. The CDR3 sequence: CASSLSLPNYGYTF. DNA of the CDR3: TGTGCCAGCAGCTTGTCGCTTCCTAACTATGGCTACACCTTC.

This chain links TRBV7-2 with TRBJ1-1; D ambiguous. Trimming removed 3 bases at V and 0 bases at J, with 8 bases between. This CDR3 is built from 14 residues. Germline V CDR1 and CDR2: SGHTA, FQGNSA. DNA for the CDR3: TGTGCCAGCAGCTTTTGCCGGATGAACACTGAAGCTTTCTTT. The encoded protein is CASSFCRMNTEAFF.

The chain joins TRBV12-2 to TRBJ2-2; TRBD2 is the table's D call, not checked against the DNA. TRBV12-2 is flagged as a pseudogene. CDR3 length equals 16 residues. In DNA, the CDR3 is TGTGCAAGTCGCTTAGTCGGAGGTGGGCCCGGCGGGGAGCTGTTTTTT. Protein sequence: CASRLVGGGPGGELFF.

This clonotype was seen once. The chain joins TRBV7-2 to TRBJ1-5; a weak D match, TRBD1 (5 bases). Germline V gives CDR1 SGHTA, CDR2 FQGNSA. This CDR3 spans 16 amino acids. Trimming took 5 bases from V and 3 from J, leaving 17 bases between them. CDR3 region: CASSPWGGKTNQPQHF. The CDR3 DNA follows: TGTGCCAGCAGCCCCTGGGGGGGAAAAACCAATCAGCCCCAGCATTTT.

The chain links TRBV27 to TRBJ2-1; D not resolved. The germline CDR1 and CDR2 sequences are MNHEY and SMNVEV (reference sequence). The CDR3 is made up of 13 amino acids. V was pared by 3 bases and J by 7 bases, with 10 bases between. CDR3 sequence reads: CASSLKGWNEQFF. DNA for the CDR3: TGTGCCAGCAGTTTGAAAGGTTGGAATGAGCAGTTCTTC.

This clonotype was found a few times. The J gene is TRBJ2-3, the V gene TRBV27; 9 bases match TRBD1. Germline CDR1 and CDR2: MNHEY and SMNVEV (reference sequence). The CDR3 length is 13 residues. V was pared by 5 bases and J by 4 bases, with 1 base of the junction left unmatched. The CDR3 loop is CASSTGGADTQYF. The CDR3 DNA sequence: TGTGCCAGCAGTACAGGGGGCGCAGATACGCAGTATTTT.

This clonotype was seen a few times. CDR3 DNA sequence: TGTGCCAGCTCACCGTTGGGGTTATGGGAGCAGTACGTC. Translation: CASSPLGLWEQYV. The chain uses TRBV18 and TRBJ2-7; no clear D gene. V gave up 3 bases and J gave up 7 bases, with 13 bases separating them. The germline V gene has CDR1 KGHSH and CDR2 LQKENI. This CDR3 contains 13 residues.

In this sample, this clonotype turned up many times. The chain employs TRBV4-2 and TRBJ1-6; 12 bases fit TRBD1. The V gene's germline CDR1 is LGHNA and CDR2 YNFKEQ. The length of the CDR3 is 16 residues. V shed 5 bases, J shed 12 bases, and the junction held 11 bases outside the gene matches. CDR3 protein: CASSTRDRGRDGPLHF. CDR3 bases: TGTGCCAGCAGCACTAGGGACAGGGGGCGCGACGGACCCCTCCACTTT.